What follows is one T cell receptor (beta chain) and its context. The entry originates in a study of control samples from healthy donors and cancer patients. Assay: immunoSEQ multiplex PCR; the TCRdb copy retains only in-frame clones and omits some. The repertoire holds over 100,000 clones, with about 89% as singletons. Trimming cost V 2 bases and J 6 bases, with 14 bases left between them. There are 14 residues in the CDR3. Germline V gene lookup returns CDR1 ENHRY and CDR2 SYGVKD. The V and J genes are TRBV10-3 and TRBJ2-7; D perhaps matches TRBD2 (7 bases). The sequenced material came from blood. This receptor was identified in a woman aged 45-60 years in good health. CDR3 amino acids: CAISEGGGSGEQYF. In DNA form, the CDR3 reads TGTGCCATCAGTGAGGGCGGGGGCTCGGGCGAGCAGTACTTC.